The clone carrying this TCR beta chain was seen more than once but under ten times. Its antigen is not identified. The data originate from a study of T cell repertoires in cytomegalovirus infection. Overall study: TCR beta signatures that were public indicated CMV infection and matching HLA type.

CDR3 size: 15 residues. Germline V gene lookup returns CDR1 DFQATT and CDR2 SNEGSKA (reference sequence). The trim removed 3 bases at V and 6 bases at J, leaving 11 bases unmatched. Via MiXCR, TCRdb re-called the reads, giving one row per CDR3 protein. The table has hundreds of thousands of distinct CDR3 sequences, about 33% seen once. The study, taken as a whole, reports: HLA-C-restricted CMV clonotypes gave the most frequent clonotype in two of eight donors.

Specimen: cultured PBMCs, collected from culture after CMV antigen stimulation. The chain employs TRBV20-1 and TRBJ2-1; 7 bases agree with TRBD2. This TCR derives from a human donor in good health (CMV status not recorded). Some clones in this sample may be carry-over from other donors' samples. CDR3 bases: TGCAGTGCTAGGAAGGTCGGGGAGGGTCCCAATGAGCAGTTCTTC. Its protein is CSARKVGEGPNEQFF.